The T cell receptor beta chain under discussion was sequenced for a study of blood T cell repertoires in COVID-19. Each participant's cohort was designated according to participant-reported clinical history. Measured with immunoSEQ multiplex PCR; TCRdb has only the in-frame clones, and not every one. This sample has about 130,000 clones; around four fifths occur once, and the top ten carry 2% to 2.5%. Germline values: CDR1 SGHTA, CDR2 FQGTGA. The ends lost 5 bases at V and 7 bases at J; junction bases unmatched: 7. The length of the CDR3 is 14 residues. This clonotype was obtained from a man in his forties with acute COVID-19. V is TRBV7-3 and J is TRBJ2-1; 8 bases fit TRBD2. The sample consisted of PBMCs or T cells enriched from blood (not recorded which). CDR3 sequence (DNA): TGTGCCAGCAGCCCCGGGACTAGTAGAAATGAGCAGTTCTTC. Translated: CASSPGTSRNEQFF. The variable domain in full, completed from reference TRBV7-3 and TRBJ2-1, reads GAGVSQTPSNKVTEKGKYVELRCDPISGHTALYWYRQSLGQGPEFLIYFQGTGAADDSGLPNDRFFAVRPEGSVSTLKIQRTERGDSAVYLCASSPGTSRNEQFFGPGTRLTVL.